One and the same sample provided the 19 T cell receptor beta chains below, sequenced in a study of control samples from healthy donors and cancer patients. Using immunoSEQ multiplex PCR, the repertoire was profiled, and TCRdb retains in-frame clones only, with some absent. The repertoire holds approximately 59,000 clones, with 70% to 90% as singletons. The sequenced material came from PBMCs. The receptors were gathered from a woman aged 60-75 years with lung cancer.

The chain employs TRBV19 and TRBJ1-4; no firm D call. Trimming took off 10 bases at V and 0 bases at J, with 12 bases between the two ends. Germline V gene lookup returns CDR1 LNHDA and CDR2 SQIVND (reference sequence). The CDR3 is 14 amino acids. CDR3 DNA sequence: TGTGCCACGGAAACGGGGTCAACTAATGAAAAACTGTTTTTT. Translation: CATETGSTNEKLFF.

This clone was observed a handful of times. The rearrangement joins TRBV2 to TRBJ1-6, with 7 bases that match TRBD1. The junction had 6 bases not matched to a gene; V was cut back by 6 bases and J by 7 bases. Per germline, CDR1 SNHLY and CDR2 FYNNEI. This CDR3 spans 14 amino acids. Here the CDR3 DNA reads TGTGCCAGCAGGCTCGGACAGGCGAATTCACCCCTCCACTTT. Its protein product is CASRLGQANSPLHF.

The genes are TRBV6-1 and TRBJ2-1; no clear D gene. The CDR3 contains 15 residues. V was pared by 6 bases and J by 6 bases, with 18 bases between. The germline V gene encodes CDR1 MNHNS and CDR2 SASEGT. CDR3 sequence reads: CASSVLGSLVNEQFF. The CDR3 coding sequence is TGTGCCAGCAGCGTCCTAGGTTCTCTAGTCAATGAGCAGTTCTTC.

The chain employs TRBV11-3 and TRBJ1-6, with a weak D call TRBD1 (5 bases). The CDR3 is 13 amino acids. V lost 1 base and J lost 8, with 6 bases in between. Germline CDR1 is SGHNT and CDR2 is YENEEA. This CDR3 is CASSLVGDSPLHF. CDR3 in DNA: TGTGCCAGCAGCTTAGTGGGGGATTCACCCCTCCACTTT.

This rearrangement joins TRBV10-2 to TRBJ1-5; D is unresolved. The V gene lost 6 bases and the J gene lost 3 bases, with 12 bases spanning the gap. Germline values: CDR1 WSHSY, CDR2 SAAADI. This CDR3 is built from 14 residues. CDR3 protein: CASRVGFDNQPQHF. The CDR3 bases are TGCGCCAGCAGAGTAGGGTTTGACAATCAGCCCCAGCATTTT.

The CDR3 loop reads CASSSKREGDNEQFF. The CDR3 DNA sequence: TGTGCCAGCAGCTCTAAGCGGGAGGGGGACAATGAGCAGTTCTTC. V usage is TRBV5-4 and J usage is TRBJ2-1; 10 bases map to TRBD2. There are 15 residues in the CDR3. J was trimmed by 5 bases and V by 3 bases; bases with no gene match: 5. Germline V gene sequence: CDR1 SGHNT, CDR2 YYREEE (reference sequence).

This chain links TRBV28 with TRBJ2-7, with D perhaps TRBD2 (5 bases). The CDR3 covers 13 residues. V was cut by 2 bases and J by 3 bases, with 8 bases left in between. Germline-derived CDR1 and CDR2 are MDHEN and SYDVKM. CDR3 amino acids: CASSLGSVYEQYF. The CDR3 DNA sequence: TGTGCCAGCAGTTTAGGTAGCGTCTACGAGCAGTACTTC.

The CDR3 DNA reads as TGTGCCAGCAGCAGGGGGCAATACTCCTACGAGCAGTACTTC. This codes for CASSRGQYSYEQYF. The chain joins TRBV3-1 (or the pseudogene TRBV3-2) to TRBJ2-7; TRBD1 aligns across 7 bases. The ends lost 5 bases at V and 0 bases at J; junction bases unmatched: 4. The CDR3 length is 14 residues. Germline CDR1 reads LGHDT; CDR2 reads YNNKEL (reference sequence).

The chain is built from TRBV18 and TRBJ2-3, with TRBD1 identical over 7 bases. V shed 6 bases, J shed 0 bases, and the junction held 9 bases outside the gene matches. Germline assignment: CDR1 KGHSH and CDR2 LQKENI. The CDR3 spans 16 residues. For the CDR3, the DNA is TGTGCCAGCTCTCCGGAAGAGGGGGCGAGCACAGATACGCAGTATTTT. Amino acid sequence: CASSPEEGASTDTQYF. Looking up the rest from reference TRBV18 and TRBJ2-3 gives the full variable domain: NAGVMQNPRHLVRRRGQEARLRCSPMKGHSHVYWYRQLPEEGLKFMVYLQKENIIDESGMPKERFSAEFPKEGPSILRIQQVVRGDSAAYFCASSPEEGASTDTQYFGPGTRLTVL.

The chain joins TRBV10-3 to TRBJ1-4; D is perhaps TRBD1 (5 bases). Germline V gene data show CDR1 as ENHRY and CDR2 as SYGVKD. V was pared by 7 bases and J by 6 bases, with 12 bases between. CDR3 length equals 13 residues. For the CDR3, the DNA is TGTGCCATCACAGCAGGGTTGGATGAAAAACTGTTTTTT. Protein product: CAITAGLDEKLFF.

This clone was recorded only once. V gene TRBV4-2 combines with J gene TRBJ2-2; tentative D call: TRBD1 (6 bases). The CDR3 sequence is 16 residues long. The germline CDR1 and CDR2 sequences are LGHNA and YNFKEQ. V lost 3 bases, J lost 6 bases, and 17 bases lay in between. Here the CDR3 reads CASSQGGRGGAGELFF. The CDR3 coding sequence is TGTGCCAGCAGCCAGGGCGGCAGGGGTGGCGCCGGGGAGCTGTTTTTT.

This sequence joins TRBV29-1 and TRBJ1-1; the match to TRBD1 covers 8 bases. The CDR3 loop spans 14 amino acids. Per germline, CDR1 SQVTM and CDR2 ANQGSEA. Unmatched junction bases numbered 5, after V lost 4 bases and J lost 1 base. CDR3 sequence: CSVGAGTGNTEAFF. In DNA form, the CDR3 reads TGCAGCGTTGGAGCCGGGACAGGGAACACTGAAGCTTTCTTT. Complete variable domain (other parts from reference TRBV29-1 and TRBJ1-1): SAVISQKPSRDICQRGTSLTIQCQVDSQVTMMFWYRQQPGQSLTLIATANQGSEATYESGFVIDKFPISRPNLTFSTLTVSNMSPEDSSIYLCSVGAGTGNTEAFFGQGTRLTVV.

The rearrangement joins TRBV10-1 to TRBJ1-1; D gene unclear. V shed 4 bases and J shed 3 bases, with 9 bases lying between them. The CDR3 spans 13 residues. CDR1 WNHNN and CDR2 SYGVQD come from the germline V gene (reference sequence). This chain's CDR3 is CASSAGVYTEAFF. The CDR3 bases are TGCGCCAGCAGTGCGGGCGTTTACACTGAAGCTTTCTTT.

The count of this clone is one. The chain employs TRBV9 and TRBJ2-3, with D possibly called TRBD1 or TRBD2 (5 bases each). Germline V lookup: CDR1 SGDLS, CDR2 YYNGEE. V lost 6 bases, J lost 0 bases, and 11 bases lay in between. The CDR3 runs 14 residues. CDR3 loop: CASNPGLSTDTQYF. CDR3 DNA sequence: TGTGCCAGCAATCCGGGGCTTAGCACAGATACGCAGTATTTT.

The V call is TRBV6-1, the J call TRBJ1-2; D remains ambiguous. Germline V lookup: CDR1 MNHNS, CDR2 SASEGT. The CDR3 totals 13 residues. Trimming pared 3 bases from V and 4 bases from J, leaving 9 bases between. CDR3 residues: CASSETRFYGYTF. The DNA of the CDR3 is TGTGCCAGCAGTGAGACAAGGTTCTATGGCTACACCTTC.

This sequence joins TRBV19 and TRBJ1-6; possibly TRBD1 for D (5 bases). The CDR3 consists of 13 residues. Germline lookup yields CDR1 LNHDA and CDR2 SQIVND (reference sequence). V lost 5 bases and J lost 9, with 11 bases in between. The CDR3 is CASSLPGSSPLHF. For the CDR3, the DNA is TGTGCCAGTAGTCTTCCAGGGTCTTCACCCCTCCACTTT.

This rearrangement joins TRBV2 to TRBJ1-5; 8 bases agree with TRBD1. This CDR3 has 14 residues. Trimming at V came to 5 bases and at J to 7 bases, leaving 7 bases not matched to a gene. Germline CDR1 SNHLY, CDR2 FYNNEI. DNA for the CDR3: TGTGCCAGCAGTAGACAGGGGCTGGGGCAGCCCCAGCATTTT. This gives the protein CASSRQGLGQPQHF.

The rearrangement links TRBV28 to TRBJ1-3; D unresolved. The CDR3 is made up of 15 amino acids. Germline V gene data show CDR1 as MDHEN and CDR2 as SYDVKM. The V and J ends lost 5 bases and 0 bases respectively, with 11 bases between them. CDR3 amino acids: CASSREGSSGNTIYF. The CDR3 nucleotides are TGTGCCAGCAGTAGGGAGGGCTCCTCTGGAAACACCATATATTTT. Drawing the rest from reference TRBV28 and TRBJ1-3, the complete variable domain is DVKVTQSSRYLVKRTGEKVFLECVQDMDHENMFWYRQDPGLGLRLIYFSYDVKMKEKGDIPEGYSVSREKKERFSLILESASTNQTSMYLCASSREGSSGNTIYFGEGSWLTVV.

The rearrangement links TRBV5-1 to TRBJ1-4, with a weak D call TRBD1 (5 bases). Germline V CDR1 and CDR2: SGHRS, YFSETQ. The CDR3 covers 15 residues. V was shortened by 0 bases and J by 6 bases, with 12 bases between the two germline ends. The CDR3 DNA sequence: TGCGCCAGCAGCTTGGAGCAGGGAACGTATGAAAAACTGTTTTTT. It specifies CASSLEQGTYEKLFF. Filled out from reference TRBV5-1 and TRBJ1-4, the complete variable domain reads KAGVTQTPRYLIKTRGQQVTLSCSPISGHRSVSWYQQTPGQGLQFLFEYFSETQRNKGNFPGRFSGRQFSNSRSEMNVSTLELGDSALYLCASSLEQGTYEKLFFGSGTQLSVL.